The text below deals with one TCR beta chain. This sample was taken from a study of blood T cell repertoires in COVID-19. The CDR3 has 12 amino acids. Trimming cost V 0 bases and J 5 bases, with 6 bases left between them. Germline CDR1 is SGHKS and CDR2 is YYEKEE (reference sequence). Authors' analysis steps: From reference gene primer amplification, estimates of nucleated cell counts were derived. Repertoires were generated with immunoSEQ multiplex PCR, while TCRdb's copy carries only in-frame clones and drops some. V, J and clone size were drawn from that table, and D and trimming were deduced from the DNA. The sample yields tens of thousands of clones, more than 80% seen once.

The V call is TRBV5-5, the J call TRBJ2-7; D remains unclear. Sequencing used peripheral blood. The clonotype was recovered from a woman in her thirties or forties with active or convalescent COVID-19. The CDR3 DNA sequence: TGTGCCAGCAGCTTGGCGGTGGACGAGCAGTACTTC. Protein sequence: CASSLAVDEQYF.